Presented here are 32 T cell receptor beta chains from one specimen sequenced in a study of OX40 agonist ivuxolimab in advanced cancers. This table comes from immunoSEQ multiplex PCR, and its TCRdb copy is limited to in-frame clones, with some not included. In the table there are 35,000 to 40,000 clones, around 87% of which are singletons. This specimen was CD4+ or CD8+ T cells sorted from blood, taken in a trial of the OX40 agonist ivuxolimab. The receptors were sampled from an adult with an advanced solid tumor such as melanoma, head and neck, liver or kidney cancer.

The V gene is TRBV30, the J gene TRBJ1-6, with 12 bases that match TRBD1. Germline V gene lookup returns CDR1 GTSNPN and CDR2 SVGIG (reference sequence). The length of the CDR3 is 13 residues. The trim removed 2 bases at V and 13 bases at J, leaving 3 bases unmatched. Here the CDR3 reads CAWSLGQGAPLHF. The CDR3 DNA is TGTGCCTGGAGTTTGGGACAGGGGGCCCCCCTCCACTTT.

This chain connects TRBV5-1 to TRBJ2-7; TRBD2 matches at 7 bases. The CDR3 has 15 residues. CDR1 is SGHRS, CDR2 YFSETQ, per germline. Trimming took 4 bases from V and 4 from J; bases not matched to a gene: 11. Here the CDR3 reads CASSEKAGLNYEQYF. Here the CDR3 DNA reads TGCGCCAGCAGCGAAAAAGCGGGGCTAAATTACGAGCAGTACTTC.

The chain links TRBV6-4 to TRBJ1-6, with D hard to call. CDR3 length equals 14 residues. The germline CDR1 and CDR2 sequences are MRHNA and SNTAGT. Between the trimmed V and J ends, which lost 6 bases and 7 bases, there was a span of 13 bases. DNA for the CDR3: TGTGCCAGCAGCGCATCTACGGGGAATTCACCCCTCCACTTT. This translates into CASSASTGNSPLHF.

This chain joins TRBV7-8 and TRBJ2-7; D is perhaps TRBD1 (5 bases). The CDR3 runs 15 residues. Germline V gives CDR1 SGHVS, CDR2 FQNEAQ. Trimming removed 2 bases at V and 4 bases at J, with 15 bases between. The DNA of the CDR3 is TGTGCCAGCAGCTTACAGACAGAGACACTTTACGAGCAGTACTTC. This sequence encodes CASSLQTETLYEQYF.

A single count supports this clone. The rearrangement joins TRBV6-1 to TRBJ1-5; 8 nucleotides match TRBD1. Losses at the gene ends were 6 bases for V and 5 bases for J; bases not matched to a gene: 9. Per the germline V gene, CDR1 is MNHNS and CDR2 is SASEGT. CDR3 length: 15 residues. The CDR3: CASSFSQGQDQPQHF. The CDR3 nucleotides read TGTGCCAGCAGCTTTTCTCAGGGACAGGATCAGCCCCAGCATTTT.

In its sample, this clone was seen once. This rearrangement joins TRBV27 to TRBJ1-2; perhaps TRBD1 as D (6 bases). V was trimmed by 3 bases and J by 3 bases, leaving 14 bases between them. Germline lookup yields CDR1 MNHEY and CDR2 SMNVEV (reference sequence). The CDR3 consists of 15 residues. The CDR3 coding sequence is TGTGCCAGCAGTTTGATGTGGAGGGGGGACTATGGCTACACCTTC. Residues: CASSLMWRGDYGYTF.

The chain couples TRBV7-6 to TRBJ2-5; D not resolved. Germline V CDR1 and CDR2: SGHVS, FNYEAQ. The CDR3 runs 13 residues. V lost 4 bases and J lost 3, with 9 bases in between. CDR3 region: CASSSRPEETQYF. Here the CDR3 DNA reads TGTGCCAGCAGCTCAAGACCCGAAGAGACCCAGTACTTC.

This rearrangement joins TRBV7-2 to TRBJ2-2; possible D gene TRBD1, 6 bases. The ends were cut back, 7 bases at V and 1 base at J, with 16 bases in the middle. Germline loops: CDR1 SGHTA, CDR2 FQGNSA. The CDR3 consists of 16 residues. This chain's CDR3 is CASIFGQMKNTGELFF. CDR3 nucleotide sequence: TGTGCCAGCATATTCGGACAGATGAAGAACACCGGGGAGCTGTTTTTT.

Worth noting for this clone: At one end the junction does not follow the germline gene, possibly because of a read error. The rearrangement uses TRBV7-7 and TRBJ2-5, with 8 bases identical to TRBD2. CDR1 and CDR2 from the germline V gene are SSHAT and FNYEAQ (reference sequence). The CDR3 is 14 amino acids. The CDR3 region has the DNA TGTGCTAGCAGCCCCCGCGCTAGCGGGGAGACCCAGTACTTC. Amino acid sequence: CASSPRASGETQYF. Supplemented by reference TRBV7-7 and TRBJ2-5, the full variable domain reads GAGVSQSPRYKVTKRGQDVTLRCDPISSHATLYWYQQALGQGPEFLTYFNYEAQPDKSGLPSDRFSAERPEGSISTLTIQRTEQRDSAMYRCASSPRASGETQYFGPGTRLLVL.

CDR3 bases: TGTGCCTTGGGTGATCCCTCAAGACAGTACAATGAGCAGTTCTTC. It codes for CALGDPSRQYNEQFF. The chain recombines TRBV30 with TRBJ2-1; tentative D call: TRBD1 (5 bases). Trimming cost V 7 bases and J 4 bases, with 20 bases left between them. The CDR3 consists of 15 residues. Germline V CDR1 and CDR2: GTSNPN, SVGIG (reference sequence).

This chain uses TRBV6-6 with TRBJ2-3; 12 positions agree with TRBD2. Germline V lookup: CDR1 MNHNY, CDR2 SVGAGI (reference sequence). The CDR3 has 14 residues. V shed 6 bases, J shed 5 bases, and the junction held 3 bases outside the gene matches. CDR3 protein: CASRASGGVDTQYF. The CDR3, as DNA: TGTGCCAGCAGGGCTAGCGGGGGGGTAGATACGCAGTATTTT.

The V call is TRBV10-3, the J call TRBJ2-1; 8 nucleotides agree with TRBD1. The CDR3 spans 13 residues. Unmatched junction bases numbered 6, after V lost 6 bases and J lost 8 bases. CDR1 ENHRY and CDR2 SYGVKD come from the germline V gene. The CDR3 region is CAIRADRGDEQFF. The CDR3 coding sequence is TGTGCCATCAGAGCTGACAGGGGCGATGAGCAGTTCTTC.

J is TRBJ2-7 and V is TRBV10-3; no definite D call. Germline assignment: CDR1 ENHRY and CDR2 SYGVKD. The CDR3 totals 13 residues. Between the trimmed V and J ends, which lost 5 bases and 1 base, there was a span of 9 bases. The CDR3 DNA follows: TGTGCCATCAGTACCCCTGGGTCCTACGAGCAGTACTTC. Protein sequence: CAISTPGSYEQYF.

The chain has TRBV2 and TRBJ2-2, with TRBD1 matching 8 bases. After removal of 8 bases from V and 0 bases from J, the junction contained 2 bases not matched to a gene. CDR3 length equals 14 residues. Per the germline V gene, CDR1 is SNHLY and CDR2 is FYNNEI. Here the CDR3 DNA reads TGTGCCAGCGTCAGGGGGCCGAACACCGGGGAGCTGTTTTTT. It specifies CASVRGPNTGELFF.

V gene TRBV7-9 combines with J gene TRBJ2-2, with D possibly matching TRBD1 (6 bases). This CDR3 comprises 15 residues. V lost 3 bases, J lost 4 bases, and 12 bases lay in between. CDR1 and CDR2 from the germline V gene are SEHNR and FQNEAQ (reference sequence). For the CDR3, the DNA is TGTGCCAGCAGCTTGGTGGGGGCTGGCACCGGGGAGCTGTTTTTT. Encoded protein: CASSLVGAGTGELFF.

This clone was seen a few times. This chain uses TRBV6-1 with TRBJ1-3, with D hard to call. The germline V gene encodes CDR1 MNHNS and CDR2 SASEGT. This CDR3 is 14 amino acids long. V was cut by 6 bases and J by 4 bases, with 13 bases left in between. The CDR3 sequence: CASRGWTSGNTIYF. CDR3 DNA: TGTGCCAGCAGGGGGTGGACGAGCGGAAACACCATATATTTT.

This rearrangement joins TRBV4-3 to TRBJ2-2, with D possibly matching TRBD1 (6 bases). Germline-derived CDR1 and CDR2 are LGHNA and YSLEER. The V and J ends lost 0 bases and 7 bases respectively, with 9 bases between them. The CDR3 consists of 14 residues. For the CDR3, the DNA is TGCGCCAGCAGCCAAGAAGGACAGTTCGGGGAGCTGTTTTTT. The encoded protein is CASSQEGQFGELFF.

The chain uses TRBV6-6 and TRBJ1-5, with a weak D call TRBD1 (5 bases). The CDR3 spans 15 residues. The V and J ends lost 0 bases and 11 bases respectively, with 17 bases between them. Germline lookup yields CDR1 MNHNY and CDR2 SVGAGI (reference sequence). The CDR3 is CASSYSGLGDRSQHF. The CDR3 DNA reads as TGTGCCAGCAGTTACTCGGGACTTGGGGATAGGTCCCAGCATTTT.

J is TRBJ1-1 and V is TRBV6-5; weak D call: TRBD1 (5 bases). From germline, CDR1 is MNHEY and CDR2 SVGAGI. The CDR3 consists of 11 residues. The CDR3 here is CAAGGGTEAFF. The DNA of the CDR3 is TGTGCGGCTGGGGGGGGCACTGAAGCTTTCTTT.

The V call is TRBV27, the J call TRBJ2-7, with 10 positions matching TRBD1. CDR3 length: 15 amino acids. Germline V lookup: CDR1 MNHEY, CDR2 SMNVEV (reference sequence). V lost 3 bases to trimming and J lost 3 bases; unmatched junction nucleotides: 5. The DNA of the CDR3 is TGTGCCAGCAGTTTTCTGGGACAGGGGATCTACGAGCAGTACTTC. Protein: CASSFLGQGIYEQYF.

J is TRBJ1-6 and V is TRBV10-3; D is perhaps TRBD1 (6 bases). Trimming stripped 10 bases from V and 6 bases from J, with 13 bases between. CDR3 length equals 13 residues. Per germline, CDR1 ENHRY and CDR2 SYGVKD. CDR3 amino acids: CATSGGANSPLHF. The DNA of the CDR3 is TGTGCCACCTCGGGGGGGGCTAATTCACCCCTCCACTTT.

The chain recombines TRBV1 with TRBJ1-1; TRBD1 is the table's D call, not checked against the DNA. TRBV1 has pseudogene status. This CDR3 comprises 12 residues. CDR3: CTSLRGPDEAFF. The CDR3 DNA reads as TGCACCAGCTTAAGGGGGCCCGATGAAGCTTTCTTT.

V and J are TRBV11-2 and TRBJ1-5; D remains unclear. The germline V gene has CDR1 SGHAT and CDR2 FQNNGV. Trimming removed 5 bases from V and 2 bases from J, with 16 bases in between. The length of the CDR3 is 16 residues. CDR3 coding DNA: TGTGCCAGCAGCCGAATGGCCTCTGGGGGCAATCAGCCCCAGCATTTT. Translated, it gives CASSRMASGGNQPQHF.

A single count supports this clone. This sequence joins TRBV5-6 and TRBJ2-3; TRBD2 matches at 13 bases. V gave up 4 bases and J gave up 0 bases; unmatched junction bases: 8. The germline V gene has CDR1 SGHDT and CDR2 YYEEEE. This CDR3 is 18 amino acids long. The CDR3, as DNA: TGTGCCAGCAGCGGGGGGACTAGCGGGGTGTATAGCACAGATACGCAGTATTTT. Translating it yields CASSGGTSGVYSTDTQYF.

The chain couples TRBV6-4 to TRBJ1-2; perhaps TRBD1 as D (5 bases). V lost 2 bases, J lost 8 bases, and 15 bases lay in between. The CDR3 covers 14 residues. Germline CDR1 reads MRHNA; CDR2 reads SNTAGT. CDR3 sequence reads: CASSDSLGVGGYTF. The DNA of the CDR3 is TGTGCCAGCAGTGACAGCTTGGGGGTCGGCGGCTACACCTTC.

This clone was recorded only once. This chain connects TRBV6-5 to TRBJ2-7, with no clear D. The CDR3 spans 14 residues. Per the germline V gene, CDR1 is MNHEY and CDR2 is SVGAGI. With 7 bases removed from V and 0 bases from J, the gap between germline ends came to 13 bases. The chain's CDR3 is CASTHPRSSYEQYF. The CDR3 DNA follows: TGTGCCAGCACCCACCCCAGGAGCTCCTACGAGCAGTACTTC.

Here the CDR3 DNA reads TGTGCCAGCAGCTTAGCCGGATTGAACACTGAAGCTTTCTTT. Its translation: CASSLAGLNTEAFF. The gene calls are TRBV7-9 and TRBJ1-1; D not resolved. Germline loops: CDR1 SEHNR, CDR2 FQNEAQ (reference sequence). Trimming took 0 bases from V and 0 from J, leaving 5 bases between them. The CDR3 covers 14 residues.

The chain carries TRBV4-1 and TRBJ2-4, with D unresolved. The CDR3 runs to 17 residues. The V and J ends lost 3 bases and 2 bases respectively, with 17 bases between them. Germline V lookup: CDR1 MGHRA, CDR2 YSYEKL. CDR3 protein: CASSQTLIRGPKNIQYF. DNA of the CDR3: TGCGCCAGCAGCCAGACACTTATCCGAGGACCCAAAAACATTCAGTACTTC.

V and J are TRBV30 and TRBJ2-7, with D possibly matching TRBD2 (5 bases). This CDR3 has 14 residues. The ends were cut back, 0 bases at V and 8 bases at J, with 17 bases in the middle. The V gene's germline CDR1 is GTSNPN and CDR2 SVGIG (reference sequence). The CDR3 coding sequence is TGTGCCTGGAGTGTACCCGGGGTGAGTGACAAGCAGTACTTC. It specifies CAWSVPGVSDKQYF.

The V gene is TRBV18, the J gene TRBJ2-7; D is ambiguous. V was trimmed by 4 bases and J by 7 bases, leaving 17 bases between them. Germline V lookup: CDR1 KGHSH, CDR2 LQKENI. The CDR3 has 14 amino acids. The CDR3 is CASSRLNKASEQYF. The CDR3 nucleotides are TGTGCCAGCTCACGGTTAAATAAGGCCTCGGAGCAGTACTTC.

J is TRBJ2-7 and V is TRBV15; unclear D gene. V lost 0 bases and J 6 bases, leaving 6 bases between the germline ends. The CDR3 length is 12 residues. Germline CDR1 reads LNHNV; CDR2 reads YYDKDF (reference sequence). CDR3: CATSREVGEQYF. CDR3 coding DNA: TGTGCCACCAGCAGAGAGGTCGGCGAGCAGTACTTC.

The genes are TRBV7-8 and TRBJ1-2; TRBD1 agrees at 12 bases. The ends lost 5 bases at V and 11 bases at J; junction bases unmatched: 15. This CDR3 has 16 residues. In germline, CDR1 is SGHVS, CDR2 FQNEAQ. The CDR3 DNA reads TGTGCCAGCAGCCCGCTCCCCTTGGGGGGACAGGGGGCATACACCTTC. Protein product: CASSPLPLGGQGAYTF.